Listed below are T cell receptor beta chains from one sample, sequenced in a study of T cell responses to AZD1222 COVID-19 vaccine. Repertoires were generated with immunoSEQ multiplex PCR, while TCRdb's copy carries only in-frame clones and drops some. This repertoire shows fewer than 110,000 clones, roughly nine tenths found once; its top ten account for 4.8%. The sample was peripheral blood, taken 28 days after the second AZD1222 dose. The receptors were sampled from an adult who received the AZD1222 COVID-19 vaccine. Both conserved end residues are trimmed from each CDR3. Each record gives: CDR3 protein, V gene, J gene.

ASRPPLSGGRLTSSYNEQF,TRBV27,TRBJ2-1
ASSPMHRAGGTGELF,TRBV7-2,TRBJ2-2
ASSLDGTGGRETQY,TRBV7-6,TRBJ2-5
ASSEGGQYNSPLH,TRBV7-9,TRBJ1-6
ASSVGLGEQY,TRBV9,TRBJ2-7
ASSHGFYGYT,TRBV7-8,TRBJ1-2
ASSTDRTGWNSPLH,TRBV9,TRBJ1-6
ASSLGRAVAGELF,TRBV7-2,TRBJ2-2
ASTLEPEAYEQY,TRBV11-2,TRBJ2-7
ASSPGGYSNQPQH,TRBV19,TRBJ1-5
ASSLKRDTGELF,TRBV7-9,TRBJ2-2
ASSLGPGQGNTIY,TRBV7-9,TRBJ1-3
ASSQSPARDGYNEQF,TRBV4-1,TRBJ2-1
ASSIALQPSNQPQH,TRBV19,TRBJ1-5
SVAGQGVNEKLF,TRBV29-1,TRBJ1-4
ASSLIAGGDTEAF,TRBV7-9,TRBJ1-1
ASSLDSNYGYT,TRBV14,TRBJ1-2
ASSVGGQETQY,TRBV9,TRBJ2-5
ASRQDLFNQPQH,TRBV2,TRBJ1-5
ASSLRDIGTEAF,TRBV7-2,TRBJ1-1
ASSQPGQATNEKLF,TRBV4-2,TRBJ1-4
ASSYSRVSPLH,TRBV27,TRBJ1-6
ASSSQLTATEAF,TRBV7-2,TRBJ1-1
ASSLPSQGARWESYEQY,TRBV7-2,TRBJ2-7
ASSPGQGPYEQY,TRBV7-9,TRBJ2-7
ASSSGTTNTEAF,TRBV11-3,TRBJ1-1